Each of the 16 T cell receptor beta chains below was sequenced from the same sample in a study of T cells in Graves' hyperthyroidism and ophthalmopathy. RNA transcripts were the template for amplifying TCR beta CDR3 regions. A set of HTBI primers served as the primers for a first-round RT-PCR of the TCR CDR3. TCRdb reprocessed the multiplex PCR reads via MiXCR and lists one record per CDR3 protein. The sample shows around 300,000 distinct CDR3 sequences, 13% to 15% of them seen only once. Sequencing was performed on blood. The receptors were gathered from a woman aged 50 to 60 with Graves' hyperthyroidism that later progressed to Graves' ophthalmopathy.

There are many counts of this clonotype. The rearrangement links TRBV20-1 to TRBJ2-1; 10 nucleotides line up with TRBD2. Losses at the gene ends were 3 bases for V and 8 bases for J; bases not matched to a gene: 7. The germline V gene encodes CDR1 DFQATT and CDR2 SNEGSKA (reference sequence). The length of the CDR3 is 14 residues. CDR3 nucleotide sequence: TGCAGTGCTAGGACTAGCGGGCGAGGCGATGAGCAGTTCTTC. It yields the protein CSARTSGRGDEQFF.

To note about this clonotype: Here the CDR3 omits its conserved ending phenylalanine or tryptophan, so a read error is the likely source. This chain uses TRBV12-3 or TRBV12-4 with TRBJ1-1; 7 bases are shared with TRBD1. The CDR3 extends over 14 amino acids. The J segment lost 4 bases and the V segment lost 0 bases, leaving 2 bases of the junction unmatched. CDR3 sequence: CASSLAAGGTEAFL. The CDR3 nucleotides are TGTGCCAGCAGTTTAGCGGCAGGGGGCACTGAAGCTTTCCTT.

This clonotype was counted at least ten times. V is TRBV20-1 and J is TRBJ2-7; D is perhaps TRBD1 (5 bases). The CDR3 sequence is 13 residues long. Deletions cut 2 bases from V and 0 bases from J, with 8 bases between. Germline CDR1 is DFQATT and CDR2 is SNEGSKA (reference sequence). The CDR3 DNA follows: TGCAGTGCTAGAAGACAGCCCTCCTACGAGCAGTACTTC. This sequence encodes CSARRQPSYEQYF.

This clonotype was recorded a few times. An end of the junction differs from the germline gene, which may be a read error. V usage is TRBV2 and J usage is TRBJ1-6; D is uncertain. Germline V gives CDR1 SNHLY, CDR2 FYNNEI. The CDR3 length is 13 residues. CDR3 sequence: CASSEETQSPLHF. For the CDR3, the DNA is TGTGCCAGCAGCGAAGAGACCCAATCACCCCTCCACTTT.

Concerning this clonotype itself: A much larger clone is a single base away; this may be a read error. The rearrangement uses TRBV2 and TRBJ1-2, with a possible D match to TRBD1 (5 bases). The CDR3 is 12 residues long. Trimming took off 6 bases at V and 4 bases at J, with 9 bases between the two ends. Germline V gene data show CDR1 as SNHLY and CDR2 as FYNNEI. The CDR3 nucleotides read TGTGCCAGCAGAGGGGTTCTCTATGGCTACACCTTC. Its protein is CASRGVLYGYTF.

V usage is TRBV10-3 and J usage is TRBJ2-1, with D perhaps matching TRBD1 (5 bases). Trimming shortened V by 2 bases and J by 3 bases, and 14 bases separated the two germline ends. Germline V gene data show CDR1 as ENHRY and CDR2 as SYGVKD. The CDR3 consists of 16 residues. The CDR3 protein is CAISEGVLGLYNEQFF. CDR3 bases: TGTGCCATCAGTGAGGGGGTATTGGGGCTCTACAATGAGCAGTTCTTC.

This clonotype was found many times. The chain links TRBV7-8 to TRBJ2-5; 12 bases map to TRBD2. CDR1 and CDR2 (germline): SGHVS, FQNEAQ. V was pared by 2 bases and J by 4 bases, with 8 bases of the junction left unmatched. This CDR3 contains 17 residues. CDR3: CASSLSRLAGVGETQYF. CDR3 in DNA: TGTGCCAGCAGCTTATCAAGACTAGCGGGAGTGGGAGAGACCCAGTACTTC.

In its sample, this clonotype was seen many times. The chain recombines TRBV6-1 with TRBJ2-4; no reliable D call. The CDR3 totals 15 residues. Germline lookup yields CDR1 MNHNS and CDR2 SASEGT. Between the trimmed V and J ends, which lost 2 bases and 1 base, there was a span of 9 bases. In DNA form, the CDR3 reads TGTGCCAGCAGTGAAATGTGGAGTGCCAAAAACATTCAGTACTTC. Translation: CASSEMWSAKNIQYF.

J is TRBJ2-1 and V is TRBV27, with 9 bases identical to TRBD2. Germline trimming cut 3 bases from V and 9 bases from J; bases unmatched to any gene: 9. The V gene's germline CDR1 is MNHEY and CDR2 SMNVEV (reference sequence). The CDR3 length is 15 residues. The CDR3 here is CASSFGRAGGSEQFF. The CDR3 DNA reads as TGTGCCAGCAGTTTTGGACGAGCGGGAGGCTCTGAGCAGTTCTTC.

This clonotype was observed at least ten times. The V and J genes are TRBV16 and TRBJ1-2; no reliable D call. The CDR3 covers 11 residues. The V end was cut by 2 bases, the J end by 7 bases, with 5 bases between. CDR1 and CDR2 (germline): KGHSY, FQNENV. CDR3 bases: TGTGCCAGCAGCCAAAGTGGTGGCTACACCTTC. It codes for CASSQSGGYTF.

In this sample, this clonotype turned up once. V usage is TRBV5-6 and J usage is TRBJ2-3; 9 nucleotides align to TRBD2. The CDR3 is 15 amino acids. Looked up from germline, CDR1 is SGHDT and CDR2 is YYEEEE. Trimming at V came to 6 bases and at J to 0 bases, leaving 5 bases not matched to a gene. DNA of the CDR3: TGTGCCAGCATCCTCGGACTAGCGAGCACAGATACGCAGTATTTT. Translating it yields CASILGLASTDTQYF.

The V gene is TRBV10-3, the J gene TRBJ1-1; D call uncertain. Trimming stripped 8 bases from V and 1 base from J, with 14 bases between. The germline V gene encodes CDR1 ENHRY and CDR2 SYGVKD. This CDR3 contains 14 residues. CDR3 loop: CAISGGRANTEAFF. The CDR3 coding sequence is TGTGCCATCTCAGGCGGGAGGGCGAACACTGAAGCTTTCTTT.

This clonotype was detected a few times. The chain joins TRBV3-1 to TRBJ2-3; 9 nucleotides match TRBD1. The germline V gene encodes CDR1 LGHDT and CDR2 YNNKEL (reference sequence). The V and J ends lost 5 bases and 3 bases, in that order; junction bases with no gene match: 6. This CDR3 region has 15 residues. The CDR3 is CASSWDRVGTDTQYF. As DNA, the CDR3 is TGTGCCAGCAGCTGGGACAGGGTAGGGACAGATACGCAGTATTTT.

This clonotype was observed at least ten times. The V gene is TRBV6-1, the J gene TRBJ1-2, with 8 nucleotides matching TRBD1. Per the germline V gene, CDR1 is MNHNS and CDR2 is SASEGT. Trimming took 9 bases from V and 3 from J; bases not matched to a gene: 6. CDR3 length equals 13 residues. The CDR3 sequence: CASGQGSYYGYTF. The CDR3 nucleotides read TGTGCCAGTGGACAGGGTTCGTACTATGGCTACACCTTC.

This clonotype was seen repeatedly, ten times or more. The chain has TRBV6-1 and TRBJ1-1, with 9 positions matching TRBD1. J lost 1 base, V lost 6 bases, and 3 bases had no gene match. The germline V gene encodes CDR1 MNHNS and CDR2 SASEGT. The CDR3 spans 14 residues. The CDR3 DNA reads TGTGCCAGCAGGGAGGACAGGGGGAACACTGAAGCTTTCTTT. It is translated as CASREDRGNTEAFF.

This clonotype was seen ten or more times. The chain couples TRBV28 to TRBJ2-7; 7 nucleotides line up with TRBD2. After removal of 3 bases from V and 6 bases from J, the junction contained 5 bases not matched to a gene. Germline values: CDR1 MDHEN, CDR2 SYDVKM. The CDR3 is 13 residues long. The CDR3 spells CASSFESGGEQYF. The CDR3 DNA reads TGTGCCAGCAGTTTTGAATCGGGGGGCGAGCAGTACTTC.